The 5 T cell receptor beta chains below all came from one sample that was sequenced in a study of CD8 T cells in ankylosing spondylitis. MiXCR, applied by TCRdb to the 5' RACE reads, yields one record per CDR3 protein. The data contain around 210,000 distinct CDR3 sequences, approximately 7.6% of them singletons. The specimen sequenced was blood, either unsorted or a sorted T cell fraction (not recorded which). These receptors all stem from a female donor with ankylosing spondylitis or in good health (not recorded which).

The rearrangement uses TRBV5-5 and TRBJ1-5; the match to TRBD1 covers 9 bases. Germline V gene lookup returns CDR1 SGHKS and CDR2 YYEKEE (reference sequence). CDR3 length: 17 amino acids. J gave up 4 bases and V 0 bases, and 8 bases lay outside the gene matches. CDR3 sequence (DNA): TGTGCCAGCAGCTTGGGGCTTGGGGGACAGGGAAATCAGCCCCAGCATTTT. Its protein product is CASSLGLGGQGNQPQHF.

This clonotype was seen at least ten times. J is TRBJ1-2 and V is TRBV10-3, with D uncertain. Germline values: CDR1 ENHRY, CDR2 SYGVKD. The CDR3 consists of 13 residues. The V end lost 3 bases, the J end lost 4 bases, and 9 bases lay between the germline ends. CDR3 sequence (DNA): TGTGCCATCAGTGATAAGGATCTCTATGGCTACACCTTC. Its protein product is CAISDKDLYGYTF.

This clonotype was seen at least ten times. The chain recombines TRBV6-1 with TRBJ2-1; no firm D call. Germline V CDR1 and CDR2: MNHNS, SASEGT. With 8 bases removed from V and 0 bases from J, the gap between germline ends came to 8 bases. The CDR3 runs 13 residues. This chain's CDR3 is CASRALSYNEQFF. CDR3 coding DNA: TGTGCCAGCCGGGCTCTCTCCTACAATGAGCAGTTCTTC.

This clonotype was observed at least ten times. This chain connects TRBV4-3 to TRBJ1-2; D is uncertain. V dropped 0 bases and J dropped 6 bases, with 11 bases sitting between them. From germline, CDR1 is LGHNA and CDR2 YSLEER. The CDR3 loop spans 14 amino acids. For the CDR3, the DNA is TGCGCCAGCAGCCAAGAAAAGTCAGCAGATGGCTACACCTTC. It yields the protein CASSQEKSADGYTF.

This clonotype was detected only a few times. This chain connects TRBV9 to TRBJ1-2; D unresolved. V shed 3 bases and J shed 8 bases, with 11 bases lying between them. The length of the CDR3 is 12 residues. Germline V CDR1 and CDR2: SGDLS, YYNGEE. The CDR3 here is CASSGFSQGYTF. CDR3 coding DNA: TGTGCCAGCAGCGGATTTTCTCAAGGCTACACCTTC.